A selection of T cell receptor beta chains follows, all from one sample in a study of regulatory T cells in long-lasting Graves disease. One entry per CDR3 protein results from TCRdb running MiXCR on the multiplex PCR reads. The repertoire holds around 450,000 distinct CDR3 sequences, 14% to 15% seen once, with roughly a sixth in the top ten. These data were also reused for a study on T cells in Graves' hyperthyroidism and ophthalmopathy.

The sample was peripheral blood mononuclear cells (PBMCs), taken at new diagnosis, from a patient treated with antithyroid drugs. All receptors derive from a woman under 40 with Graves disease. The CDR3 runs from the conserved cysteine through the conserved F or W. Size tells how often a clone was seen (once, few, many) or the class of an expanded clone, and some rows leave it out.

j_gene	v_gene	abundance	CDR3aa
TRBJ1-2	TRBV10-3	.	CASSDRYGGYTF
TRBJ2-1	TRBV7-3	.	CASSLTLGGNEQFF
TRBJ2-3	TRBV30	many	CAWDRLAGLDTQYF
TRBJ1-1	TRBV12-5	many	CASGGLQEAFF
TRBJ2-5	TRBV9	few	CASSAQGNPETQYF
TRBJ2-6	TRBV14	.	CASRRTGGLSGANVLTF
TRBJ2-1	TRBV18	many	CASSPWGLNEQFF
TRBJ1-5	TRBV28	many	CASSLVLRALNQPQHF
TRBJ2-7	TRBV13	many	CASSLRQGAGEQYF
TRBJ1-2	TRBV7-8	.	CASSLEGTGGIYGYTF
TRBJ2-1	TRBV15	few	CATTPGTSSYNEQFF
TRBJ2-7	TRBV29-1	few	CSVEVWQATSYEQYF
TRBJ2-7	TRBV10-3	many	CASRTGQGSYEQYF
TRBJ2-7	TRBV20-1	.	CSAPQPEQYF
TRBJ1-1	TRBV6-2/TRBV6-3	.	CASSFTHTEAFF
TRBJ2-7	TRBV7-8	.	CASSLVRDRGNSYEQYF
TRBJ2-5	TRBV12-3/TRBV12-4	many	CASAPGLGYQETQYF
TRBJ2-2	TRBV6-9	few	CASSYSGATNTGELFF
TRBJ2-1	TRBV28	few	CASSSGGLNNEQFF
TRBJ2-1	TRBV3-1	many	CASSQVSSRNEQFF
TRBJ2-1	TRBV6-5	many	CASSYGQGKEQFF
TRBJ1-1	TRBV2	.	CASSEGGDTEAFF
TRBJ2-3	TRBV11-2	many	CASSDHKHGFFTDTQYF
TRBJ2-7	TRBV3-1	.	CASSPTGRAYEQYF
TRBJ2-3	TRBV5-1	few	CASPPSIGRLWSTDTQYF
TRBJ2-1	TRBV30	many	CAWRVIGNSYNEQFF
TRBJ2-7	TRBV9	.	CASSVGGIGDYEQYF
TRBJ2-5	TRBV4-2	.	CASSQGEGTKETQYF
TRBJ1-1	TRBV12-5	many	CASGLVQGTAFF
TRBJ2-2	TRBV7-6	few	CASSLGSSNTGELFF
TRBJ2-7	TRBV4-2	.	CASSQGQAENYEQYF
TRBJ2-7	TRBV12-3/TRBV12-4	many	CASSTGLAGGPSYEQYF
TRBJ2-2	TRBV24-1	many	CATSDLKGGGMTGELFF
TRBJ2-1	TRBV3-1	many	CASSQLDSYNEQFF
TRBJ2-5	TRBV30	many	CAWSVTSGSWETQYF